The text below deals with one TCR beta chain. Germline CDR1 is LNHDA and CDR2 is SQIVND (reference sequence). The CDR3 sequence is 18 residues long. V dropped 9 bases and J dropped 0; count of bases not matched to a gene: 7. Sequencing was performed with immunoSEQ multiplex PCR; in TCRdb, only in-frame clones are kept and a portion is missing. The table has 60,000 to 75,000 clones, around 86% seen once. This sample is drawn from a study of blood T cell repertoires in COVID-19. The sequence came from a man in his 70s with active COVID-19. The sequenced material came from peripheral blood. The rearrangement links TRBV19 to TRBJ2-6; 14 bases map to TRBD2. DNA of the CDR3: TGTGCCAGCAGACTAGCGGGAGGGGTCAGCTCTGGGGCCAACGTCCTGACTTTC. Its protein product is CASRLAGGVSSGANVLTF.